This T cell receptor (beta chain) was profiled in a study of post-analysis software for immune sequencing data. General observations from the study: Comparison of patients with controls showed about 5 TRBV segments more frequent in patients, TRBV5-6, TRBV5-1 and TRBV20-1 among them. Controls showed significantly higher normalized Chao1 diversity than did multiple sclerosis patients.

Unique molecular identifiers were present in the TCR beta cDNA libraries. When roughly 0.9 to 10 million T cells were used, they gave about 540,000 cDNA molecules. TCRdb processed the PCR reads anew with MiXCR; each CDR3 protein has one entry. The sample lists some 890,000 distinct CDR3 sequences; approximately 50% were seen once. This clonotype was seen a few times. Its target is not known. A junction boundary mismatches the germline segment, possibly from a read error. Germline loops: CDR1 SSHAT, CDR2 FNYEAQ (reference sequence). There are 13 residues in the CDR3. The rearrangement uses TRBV7-7 and TRBJ2-5, with D possibly TRBD1 on 6 matching bases. This TCR came from a girl between 10 and 17 years old with multiple sclerosis. Source material: blood. CDR3 nucleotide sequence: TGTGCTAGCAGCGAACAGGGTGAGGAGACCCAGTACTTC. This gives the protein CASSEQGEETQYF.